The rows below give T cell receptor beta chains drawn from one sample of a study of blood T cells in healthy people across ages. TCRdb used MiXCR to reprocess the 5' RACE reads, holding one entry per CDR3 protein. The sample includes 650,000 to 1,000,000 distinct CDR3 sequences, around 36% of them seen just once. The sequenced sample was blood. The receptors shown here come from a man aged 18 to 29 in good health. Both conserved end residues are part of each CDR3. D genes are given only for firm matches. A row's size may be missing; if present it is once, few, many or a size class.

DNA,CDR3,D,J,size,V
TGCAGCGTTGTGCCTCCCGAAACTAGAAGCACAGATACGCAGTATTTT,CSVVPPETRSTDTQYF,-,TRBJ2-3,-,TRBV29-1
TGCGCCAGCAGCACGCTGGCTAACTCCGGGGGTACAGATACGCAGTATTTT,CASSTLANSGGTDTQYF,-,TRBJ2-3,few,TRBV5-1
TGCAGTGCTAGGACAGGGACGTACTCCTACAATGAGCAGTACTTC,CSARTGTYSYNEQYF,TRBD1,TRBJ2-7,-,TRBV20-1
TGTGCCAGCAGTTTAAGGTGGCAGCAAAACACTGAAGCTTTCTTT,CASSLRWQQNTEAFF,-,TRBJ1-1,few,TRBV12-3/TRBV12-4
TGTGCCAGCAGCCAAGATTGGACTAGCGGGGCTCAAGAGACCCAGTACTTC,CASSQDWTSGAQETQYF,TRBD2,TRBJ2-5,-,TRBV14
TGTGCCAGCAGATATACAGGGGACGAAGGCTACACCTTC,CASRYTGDEGYTF,TRBD1,TRBJ1-2,few,TRBV28
TGTGCCAGCAGCCAGGCCCAGACAGGCTACACCTTC,CASSQAQTGYTF,-,TRBJ1-2,-,TRBV3-1
TGTGCCAGCAGCTTAACTAGCGGGGGGGGATCTAGCACAGATACGCAGTATTTT,CASSLTSGGGSSTDTQYF,TRBD2,TRBJ2-3,many,TRBV7-2
TGTGCCAGCAGTTACGACAGGGGGGATACGCAGTATTTT,CASSYDRGDTQYF,TRBD1,TRBJ2-3,few,TRBV6-2/TRBV6-3
TGCAGCGTTGTACGTAGCGGGGCCTACAATGAGCAGTTCTTC,CSVVRSGAYNEQFF,TRBD2,TRBJ2-1,many,TRBV29-1
TGTGCCACCAGTGATCCCGACAACTATGGCTACACCTTC,CATSDPDNYGYTF,-,TRBJ1-2,-,TRBV24-1
TGTGCCAGCAGCCCCCAGGGTTGGGGGGCTGGCGAAGCTTTCTTT,CASSPQGWGAGEAFF,-,TRBJ1-1,few,TRBV9
TGTGCCAGCAGCAAGATCAGTAGACGCGCGTCCATGTACAATGAGCAGTACTTC,CASSKISRRASMYNEQYF,-,TRBJ2-7,-,TRBV21-1
TGTGCCAGTAGCCGGGACAGGGATATTTATGGCTACACCTTC,CASSRDRDIYGYTF,TRBD1,TRBJ1-2,few,TRBV19
TGTGCCAGCAGCTTGGGACAGCCGTCGCGGTACGAGCAGTACTTC,CASSLGQPSRYEQYF,TRBD1,TRBJ2-7,few,TRBV27
TGTGCCGCAGGGATTGGGAATGAGCAGTACTTC,CAAGIGNEQYF,-,TRBJ2-5,-,TRBV7-9
TGTGCCAGCAGTTTTGGGCAGGCGCAAGAGACCCAGTACTTC,CASSFGQAQETQYF,-,TRBJ2-5,-,TRBV12-3/TRBV12-4
TGTGCCAGCAGCTTCGATCGAGCGGGGTACACAGATACGCAGTATTTT,CASSFDRAGYTDTQYF,TRBD2,TRBJ2-3,-,TRBV7-8
TGTGCCAGCAGCGGCTACGGGGGGGGCCAAGATACGCAGTATTTT,CASSGYGGGQDTQYF,TRBD2,TRBJ2-3,-,TRBV5-4
TGTGCCAGCAGCCAGATGGCGGGACCCGGGGCTTGGGGTCAGCCCCAGCATTTT,CASSQMAGPGAWGQPQHF,-,TRBJ1-5,-,TRBV4-2
TGCAGTGCTAGGGTCGGGGGGTCCTATAATTCACCCCTCCACTTT,CSARVGGSYNSPLHF,-,TRBJ1-6,few,TRBV20-1
TGTGCCAGCAGCATCCGGGCAGGGGGCGAACCGAACACCGGGGAGCTGTTTTTT,CASSIRAGGEPNTGELFF,TRBD1,TRBJ2-2,few,TRBV13
TGCGCCAGCAGCCAAGATCCCCAGGACAGTGCTACGCAGTATTTT,CASSQDPQDSATQYF,-,TRBJ2-3,-,TRBV4-3
TGTGCCAGCAGCGTAGACAGGGGGCCTGAGACCCAGTACTTC,CASSVDRGPETQYF,TRBD1,TRBJ2-5,-,TRBV7-9
TGTGCCTGGAGTGTCGGCCCGTCCAGGCAGTACTTC,CAWSVGPSRQYF,-,TRBJ2-7,-,TRBV30
TGCAGCGTACCGGGACAGGGGGCTTCCTACGAGCAGTACTTC,CSVPGQGASYEQYF,TRBD1,TRBJ2-7,-,TRBV29-1
TGCGCCAGCAGCCAAGGCCTAGGGGGACAGGGTTCCAATGAGCAGTTCTTC,CASSQGLGGQGSNEQFF,TRBD1,TRBJ2-1,-,TRBV4-3
TGTGCCAGCAGCTCCCAGATGAACACTGAAGCTTTCTTT,CASSSQMNTEAFF,-,TRBJ1-1,few,TRBV7-9
TGTGCCAGCAGCTTTCGTGGGCAACCAGCGTACCAAGAGACCCAGTACTTC,CASSFRGQPAYQETQYF,-,TRBJ2-5,once,TRBV11-2
TGCGCCAGCAGGGAATCCCCGGCCCCTAACTATGGCTACACCTTC,CASRESPAPNYGYTF,-,TRBJ1-2,many,TRBV5-1
TGTGCCAGCAGCAATACTGGGACTAGCGTGACAGATACGCAGTATTTT,CASSNTGTSVTDTQYF,TRBD2,TRBJ2-3,-,TRBV12-3/TRBV12-4
TGTGCCATCAGTCCCTTTGGACAGTGGGACACTGAAGCTTTCTTT,CAISPFGQWDTEAFF,-,TRBJ1-1,-,TRBV10-3
TGTGCCAGCAGTTTCCGACAGGCAACCTATGGCTACACCTTC,CASSFRQATYGYTF,-,TRBJ1-2,-,TRBV12-3/TRBV12-4
TGCGCCAGCAGCCCGACAGGGTTGTACAATGAGCAGTTCTTC,CASSPTGLYNEQFF,TRBD1,TRBJ2-1,-,TRBV5-1
TGTGCCAGCTCAGAGGAGACCGGGGAGCTGTTTTTT,CASSEETGELFF,-,TRBJ2-2,-,TRBV18
TGTGCCAGCAGCTCACGGGACTCCGGGGGGTACACTGAAGCTTTCTTT,CASSSRDSGGYTEAFF,-,TRBJ1-1,-,TRBV7-6
TGCAGTGCGGGAAGACTAGCGGGGGACTACAATGAGCAGTTCTTC,CSAGRLAGDYNEQFF,TRBD2,TRBJ2-1,many,TRBV20-1
TGTGCCAGCAGCCCCCGTTGGGAGCAGTACTTC,CASSPRWEQYF,-,TRBJ2-7,few,TRBV13
TGTGCCAGCAGCACCCAGGGGGCGTTGACAGATACGCAGTATTTT,CASSTQGALTDTQYF,TRBD1,TRBJ2-3,few,TRBV9
TGTGCCTGGAGTGTACAGGCCGGCAGGGCGGGCCCTCTGTTTTTT,CAWSVQAGRAGPLFF,-,TRBJ1-4,-,TRBV30
TGCAGTGCTAGTAAAGCGAGCGGGGGGGCTCGTGAGCAGTTCTTC,CSASKASGGAREQFF,TRBD2,TRBJ2-1,-,TRBV20-1
TGTGCCAGCAGCCGCCGGGACAGGGGAGGAGATACGCAGTATTTT,CASSRRDRGGDTQYF,TRBD1,TRBJ2-3,once,TRBV4-2
TGCGCCAGCAGCCAGGCCCGGGGGGAGATCTACAATGAGCAGTTCTTC,CASSQARGEIYNEQFF,TRBD2,TRBJ2-1,few,TRBV4-3
TGCGCCAGCAGCGAGTCAGGCAGCCGCTACGAGCAGTACTTC,CASSESGSRYEQYF,-,TRBJ2-7,-,TRBV10-2
TGTGCCTGGAGTGTAAAAGGGTATCGTGAGCAGTACTTC,CAWSVKGYREQYF,-,TRBJ2-5,-,TRBV30
TGTGCCAGCAGTTTAGAAGGACAGGGCTACACTGAAGCTTTCTTT,CASSLEGQGYTEAFF,TRBD1,TRBJ1-1,-,TRBV12-3/TRBV12-4
TGCGCCAGCAGCCACGTCTATGGGGGCCGCGGGTATAGCACAGATACGCAGTATTTT,CASSHVYGGRGYSTDTQYF,-,TRBJ2-3,-,TRBV4-3
TGTGCCAGCAGCTTAATGACTAGCGGACACAATGAGCAGTACTTC,CASSLMTSGHNEQYF,TRBD2,TRBJ2-4,-,TRBV7-2
TGCGCCAGCAGCCAAGAGAGGGCTTTGTATGGCTACACCTTC,CASSQERALYGYTF,-,TRBJ1-2,-,TRBV4-1
TGCGCCAGCAGCCTTCCTGACAGGGTCGGCACTGAAGCTTTCTTT,CASSLPDRVGTEAFF,TRBD1,TRBJ1-1,-,TRBV4-1
TGTGCCAGCAGCTTAGTCCCGGGAGGGGCCACTGAAGCTTTCTTT,CASSLVPGGATEAFF,-,TRBJ1-1,-,TRBV7-2
TGTGCCAGCAGTCCCGGGACAGGGAATTCACCCCTCCACTTT,CASSPGTGNSPLHF,TRBD1,TRBJ1-6,many,TRBV12-3/TRBV12-4